What follows is one T cell receptor (beta chain) and its context. CDR1 and CDR2 (germline): SQVTM, ANQGSEA. The CDR3 has 13 amino acids. Trimming took off 1 base at V and 4 bases at J, with 9 bases between the two ends. These data are taken from a study of CD8+ T cells in alopecia areata. Cell sorting on a FACSAria was used to separate CD4+ and CD8+ T cells from the PBMCs. cDNA serving as the sequencing template came from extracted, reverse transcribed RNA. TCRdb's table, derived via immunoSEQ multiplex PCR, lists solely in-frame clones and lacks some. Counted here are 150,000 to 200,000 clones, 55% occurring once; the ten biggest clones make up less than 5%.

The sequencing sample was made of CD4+ T cells sorted from blood. The chain couples TRBV29-1 to TRBJ2-3; no clear D. The sequence was obtained from a human donor in good health. The CDR3 DNA reads TGCAGCGTTGAAGGTACTGGGGCAGATACGCAGTATTTT. This gives the protein CSVEGTGADTQYF.